The rows below give T cell receptor beta chains drawn from one sample of a study of blood T cell repertoires in COVID-19. Only in-frame clones appear in the TCRdb table, and some are missing; sequencing was by immunoSEQ multiplex PCR. The data show more than 80,000 clones, around 78% seen once. Sequenced: peripheral blood. These receptor sequences come from a man aged 80 or over with COVID-19, enrolled during active disease. Each CDR3 is given with its conserved first and last residue. A D gene is named only where the DNA matches it firmly. Some rows mark clone size as missing; the rest say once, few, many or name a class of expanded clone.

abundance: -
d_gene: TRBD1
v_gene: TRBV11-2
j_gene: TRBJ1-5
CDR3aa: CASSEGTGDQPQHF
CDR3nt: TGTGCCAGCAGCGAAGGGACAGGGGATCAGCCCCAGCATTTT

abundance: -
d_gene: -
v_gene: TRBV7-9
j_gene: TRBJ2-5
CDR3aa: CASSFRVEETQYF
CDR3nt: TGTGCCAGCAGCTTCAGGGTGGAAGAGACCCAGTACTTC

abundance: -
d_gene: TRBD1
v_gene: TRBV27
j_gene: TRBJ2-7
CDR3aa: CASSRDTGGSYEQYF
CDR3nt: TGTGCCAGCAGCAGAGACACAGGGGGATCCTACGAGCAGTACTTC

abundance: -
d_gene: -
v_gene: TRBV11-2
j_gene: TRBJ1-3
CDR3aa: CASSPLGFKMIGNTIYF
CDR3nt: TGTGCCAGCAGCCCTCTAGGCTTTAAAATGATTGGAAACACCATATATTTT

abundance: once
d_gene: -
v_gene: TRBV6-5
j_gene: TRBJ1-6
CDR3aa: CASTRAGTGDSPLHF
CDR3nt: TGTGCCAGCACCCGGGCGGGGACGGGCGATTCACCCCTCCACTTT

abundance: -
d_gene: TRBD1
v_gene: TRBV24-1
j_gene: TRBJ2-7
CDR3aa: CATSGRGQDFQQYF
CDR3nt: TGTGCCACCAGTGGGCGGGGACAGGACTTCCAGCAGTACTTC

abundance: -
d_gene: -
v_gene: TRBV5-4
j_gene: TRBJ2-3
CDR3aa: CASSLVGRAGTDTQYF
CDR3nt: TGTGCCAGCAGCTTGGTAGGCAGGGCTGGAACAGATACGCAGTATTTT

abundance: few
d_gene: TRBD1
v_gene: TRBV29-1
j_gene: TRBJ2-7
CDR3aa: CSVEQGAAHEQYF
CDR3nt: TGCAGCGTAGAACAGGGGGCGGCCCACGAGCAGTACTTC

abundance: once
d_gene: -
v_gene: TRBV3-1/TRBV3-2
j_gene: TRBJ2-3
CDR3aa: CASSSDGYPVPGDTQYF
CDR3nt: TGTGCCAGCAGCTCCGACGGGTACCCCGTCCCGGGTGATACGCAGTATTTT

abundance: -
d_gene: TRBD1
v_gene: TRBV29-1
j_gene: TRBJ1-1
CDR3aa: CSAQSGTGNTEAFF
CDR3nt: TGCAGCGCGCAATCTGGGACAGGGAACACTGAAGCTTTCTTT

abundance: -
d_gene: -
v_gene: TRBV12-3/TRBV12-4
j_gene: TRBJ1-6
CDR3aa: CASSREASPLHF
CDR3nt: TGTGCCAGCAGTCGGGAGGCTTCACCCCTCCACTTT

abundance: few
d_gene: -
v_gene: TRBV28
j_gene: TRBJ2-1
CDR3aa: CASSFLGARPSHYNEQFF
CDR3nt: TGTGCCAGCAGTTTCTTGGGGGCCCGTCCTTCCCACTACAATGAGCAGTTCTTC

abundance: few
d_gene: -
v_gene: TRBV4-1
j_gene: TRBJ1-5
CDR3aa: CASSQVGGYGNQPQHF
CDR3nt: TGCGCCAGCAGCCAAGTAGGGGGATATGGCAATCAGCCCCAGCATTTT

abundance: few
d_gene: TRBD2
v_gene: TRBV7-2
j_gene: TRBJ2-3
CDR3aa: CASSLEIRGRSDTQYF
CDR3nt: TGTGCCAGCAGCTTAGAGATCCGCGGGAGATCAGATACGCAGTATTTT

abundance: -
d_gene: TRBD1
v_gene: TRBV18
j_gene: TRBJ2-7
CDR3aa: CASSLSRDRGSYEQYF
CDR3nt: TGTGCCAGCTCCCTCAGCCGGGACAGGGGGTCCTACGAGCAGTACTTC

abundance: -
d_gene: -
v_gene: TRBV6-5
j_gene: TRBJ1-1
CDR3aa: CASSSGEGVYTEAFF
CDR3nt: TGTGCCAGCAGTTCCGGGGAGGGGGTTTATACTGAAGCTTTCTTT

abundance: -
d_gene: TRBD2
v_gene: TRBV13
j_gene: TRBJ2-3
CDR3aa: CASSSLAGGVTDTQYF
CDR3nt: TGTGCCAGCAGCTCTCTAGCGGGAGGAGTAACAGATACGCAGTATTTT

abundance: -
d_gene: TRBD1
v_gene: TRBV7-2
j_gene: TRBJ1-2
CDR3aa: CASSAGGGLYGYTF
CDR3nt: TGTGCCAGCAGCGCAGGGGGCGGACTCTATGGCTACACCTTC

abundance: -
d_gene: -
v_gene: TRBV5-4
j_gene: TRBJ1-6
CDR3aa: CASSLVLSGSSPLHF
CDR3nt: TGTGCCAGCAGCTTGGTGCTGTCAGGGTCTTCACCCCTCCACTTT

abundance: -
d_gene: TRBD1
v_gene: TRBV28
j_gene: TRBJ2-7
CDR3aa: CASSLGDRGKEQYF
CDR3nt: TGTGCCAGCAGTTTAGGGGACAGGGGTAAAGAGCAGTACTTC

abundance: -
d_gene: TRBD1
v_gene: TRBV6-5
j_gene: TRBJ1-4
CDR3aa: CASNRQGVTNEKLFF
CDR3nt: TGTGCCAGCAACCGACAGGGCGTAACTAATGAAAAACTGTTTTTT

abundance: -
d_gene: -
v_gene: TRBV2
j_gene: TRBJ2-7
CDR3aa: CASSGWTEGEQYF
CDR3nt: TGTGCCAGCAGTGGGTGGACAGAGGGCGAGCAGTACTTC

abundance: -
d_gene: -
v_gene: TRBV7-3
j_gene: TRBJ2-2
CDR3aa: CASSPGVGNTGELFF
CDR3nt: TGTGCCAGCAGCCCAGGGGTAGGGAACACCGGGGAGCTGTTTTTT

abundance: -
d_gene: -
v_gene: TRBV5-1
j_gene: TRBJ2-5
CDR3aa: CASRGTTETQYF
CDR3nt: TGCGCCAGCAGAGGGACAACAGAGACCCAGTACTTC

abundance: -
d_gene: TRBD1
v_gene: TRBV5-1
j_gene: TRBJ1-2
CDR3aa: CASSRDRVYGYTF
CDR3nt: TGCGCCAGCAGCAGGGACAGGGTCTATGGCTACACCTTC